Presented here are 21 T cell receptor beta chains from one specimen sequenced in a study of cytomegalovirus exposure and HLA in healthy donors (dated 2017 in TCRdb). Library generation was performed with the immunoSEQ multiplex PCR assay. For the multiplex PCR, a mixture combining 60 forward primers for TCR Vbeta segments and 13 reverse primers for TCR Jbeta segments was used. TCRdb stores this immuneACCESS table with in-frame sequences only. Part of the clones is absent; in the studies checked, under half of the shortfall reflects unresolved V genes, and no reason is known for the rest. This sample is represented by 110,000 or so clones; 80% to 85% of them were singletons. The ten largest clonotypes hold 6% to 8% of the sample. What was sequenced was PBMCs. Receptors were obtained from a man aged 25 to 45 in good health and CMV-seropositive.

The V call is TRBV19, the J call TRBJ1-5; TRBD1 matches at 8 bases. The CDR3 has 15 residues. The germline V gene has CDR1 LNHDA and CDR2 SQIVND (reference sequence). After removal of 4 bases from V and 7 bases from J, the junction contained 9 bases not matched to a gene. The chain's CDR3 is CASSSLSGGRQPQHF. CDR3 sequence (DNA): TGTGCCAGTAGTAGCCTATCAGGGGGCAGGCAGCCCCAGCATTTT.

The chain combines TRBV4-1 with TRBJ2-1, with TRBD2 matching 7 bases. CDR3 size: 19 residues. Per the germline V gene, CDR1 is MGHRA and CDR2 is YSYEKL. The trim removed 0 bases at V and 7 bases at J, leaving 18 bases unmatched. CDR3 sequence reads: CASSQDGPTGGWRLNEQFF. CDR3 nucleotide sequence: TGCGCCAGCAGCCAAGATGGACCAACGGGGGGTTGGCGACTTAATGAGCAGTTCTTC.

V usage is TRBV5-1 and J usage is TRBJ1-2, with 7 bases that match TRBD1. After removal of 8 bases from V and 4 bases from J, the junction contained 5 bases not matched to a gene. Germline V gives CDR1 SGHRS, CDR2 YFSETQ. CDR3 size: 12 residues. The CDR3 loop reads CASGDSGYGYTF. In nucleotides, the CDR3 is TGCGCCAGTGGGGACAGCGGCTATGGCTACACCTTC.

Note on this clone: Given the absence of the conserved phenylalanine or tryptophan at the CDR3 end, a read error is likely. The chain links TRBV7-8 to TRBJ1-1, with 9 nucleotides matching TRBD1. After removal of 5 bases from V and 4 bases from J, the junction contained 5 bases not matched to a gene. Germline V lookup: CDR1 SGHVS, CDR2 FQNEAQ. The CDR3 has 14 residues. In DNA form, the CDR3 reads TGTGCCAGCAGCGGCCGGGACAGGGTCACTGAAGCTTTCCTT. Translating gives CASSGRDRVTEAFL.

This rearrangement joins TRBV5-1 to TRBJ1-6; 8 nucleotides line up with TRBD1. V gave up 3 bases and J gave up 2 bases; unmatched junction bases: 4. CDR3 length: 16 amino acids. The V gene's germline CDR1 is SGHRS and CDR2 YFSETQ. For the CDR3, the DNA is TGCGCCAGCAGCTCAGGGGACAGGACCTATAATTCACCCCTCCACTTT. Amino acids: CASSSGDRTYNSPLHF.

V usage is TRBV7-9 and J usage is TRBJ1-6; a weak D match, TRBD1 (6 bases). V was clipped by 5 bases and J by 8 bases, with 13 bases between them. The CDR3 length is 14 residues. Germline CDR1 is SEHNR and CDR2 is FQNEAQ (reference sequence). The CDR3 coding sequence is TGTGCCAGCAGCGACTGGACAGTGGATTCACCCCTCCACTTT. Amino acid sequence: CASSDWTVDSPLHF.

The CDR3 spells CASSYPGQGAGETQYF. The DNA of the CDR3 is TGTGCCAGCAGCTATCCGGGACAGGGGGCAGGGGAGACCCAGTACTTC. The V call is TRBV7-9, the J call TRBJ2-5; TRBD1 aligns across 12 bases. Germline-derived CDR1 and CDR2 are SEHNR and FQNEAQ (reference sequence). The junction had 8 bases not matched to a gene; V was cut back by 4 bases and J by 5 bases. The CDR3 totals 16 residues.

The chain is built from TRBV5-4 and TRBJ2-3, with 14 bases that match TRBD2. There are 19 residues in the CDR3. The germline V gene encodes CDR1 SGHNT and CDR2 YYREEE (reference sequence). V lost 0 bases and J lost 3; bases outside the gene matches: 9. CDR3 DNA sequence: TGTGCCAGCAGCTTGGGTTCCCCGGGACTAGCGGGAGCTACAGATACGCAGTATTTT. Translation gives CASSLGSPGLAGATDTQYF.

This clone showed up just once. J is TRBJ1-4 and V is TRBV4-2; 9 bases match TRBD1. Germline V gene lookup returns CDR1 LGHNA and CDR2 YNFKEQ. The CDR3 is 18 residues long. After removal of 1 base from V and 4 bases from J, the junction contained 10 bases not matched to a gene. The CDR3 bases are TGTGCCAGCAGCCAAGCCGAGGGACAGGGTTCCTTTAATGAAAAACTGTTTTTT. Translating it yields CASSQAEGQGSFNEKLFF.

This clone was seen more than once but under ten times. V gene TRBV5-4 combines with J gene TRBJ2-1, with 8 bases matching TRBD1. After removal of 0 bases from V and 9 bases from J, the junction contained 11 bases not matched to a gene. Germline V gives CDR1 SGHNT, CDR2 YYREEE (reference sequence). The CDR3 loop spans 16 amino acids. In DNA, the CDR3 is TGTGCCAGCAGCTTGGTTGGACAGGGTTTTGGGGGTGAGCAGTTCTTC. This codes for CASSLVGQGFGGEQFF.

The rearrangement joins TRBV5-6 to TRBJ2-4, with TRBD1 identical over 7 bases. J was trimmed by 4 bases and V by 2 bases; bases with no gene match: 3. Per the germline V gene, CDR1 is SGHDT and CDR2 is YYEEEE. CDR3 length equals 14 residues. This chain's CDR3 is CASSFPDRKNIQYF. The CDR3, as DNA: TGTGCCAGCAGCTTTCCGGACAGGAAAAACATTCAGTACTTC.

The chain uses TRBV19 and TRBJ2-5, with D possibly matching TRBD2 (5 bases). V dropped 1 base and J dropped 4 bases, with 10 bases sitting between them. Germline CDR1 and CDR2: LNHDA and SQIVND (reference sequence). The CDR3 has 14 amino acids. CDR3 in amino acids: CASSIGPEGETQYF. CDR3 in DNA: TGTGCCAGTAGTATAGGCCCTGAGGGAGAGACCCAGTACTTC.

This clone was recorded a few times. An end of the junction does not agree with germline; a read error may underlie this. The chain employs TRBV2 and TRBJ1-3; 7 bases align to TRBD1. Germline CDR1 is SNHLY and CDR2 is FYNNEI. The CDR3 runs 12 residues. This chain's CDR3 is CASSLMRDSSNF. CDR3 sequence (DNA): TGTGCCAGCAGCCTCATGAGGGACAGTTCTAATTTT.

The CDR3 spells CASSLRAGGRQTQYF. For the CDR3, the DNA is TGCGCCAGCAGCTTGAGGGCGGGGGGGCGTCAGACCCAGTACTTC. This chain uses TRBV5-1 with TRBJ2-5; 9 bases are a match to TRBD2. The CDR3 sequence is 15 residues long. CDR1 is SGHRS, CDR2 YFSETQ, per germline. Germline trimming cut 1 base from V and 6 bases from J; bases unmatched to any gene: 7.

The table lists this clone with a few counts. The genes are TRBV4-3 and TRBJ1-4; a weak D match, TRBD1 (6 bases). Between the trimmed V and J ends, which lost 0 bases and 1 base, there was a span of 15 bases. Germline assignment: CDR1 LGHNA and CDR2 YSLEER. CDR3 length: 18 residues. This CDR3 is CASSQDNGRGLTNEKLFF. CDR3 DNA sequence: TGCGCCAGCAGCCAAGATAATGGCAGGGGCCTAACTAATGAAAAACTGTTTTTT.

V usage is TRBV19 and J usage is TRBJ2-1, with D maybe TRBD1 (6 bases). Trimming removed 3 bases from V and 4 bases from J, with 10 bases in between. CDR1 and CDR2 (germline): LNHDA, SQIVND (reference sequence). This CDR3 is 14 amino acids long. This CDR3 is CASSISRGYNEQFF. As DNA, the CDR3 is TGTGCCAGTAGTATTTCCAGGGGATACAATGAGCAGTTCTTC.

This chain joins TRBV9 and TRBJ2-2; D is unclear. V was clipped by 7 bases and J by 0 bases, with 10 bases between them. Germline values: CDR1 SGDLS, CDR2 YYNGEE. The CDR3 is 14 residues long. This chain's CDR3 is CASGAETNTGELFF. The CDR3 DNA reads as TGTGCCAGCGGAGCAGAAACGAACACCGGGGAGCTGTTTTTT.

The rearrangement links TRBV19 to TRBJ1-3, with D unclear. V shed 7 bases and J shed 0 bases, with 13 bases lying between them. This CDR3 has 15 residues. Germline V gives CDR1 LNHDA, CDR2 SQIVND (reference sequence). DNA for the CDR3: TGTGCCAGTAAGGCGGGGAGGACCTCTGGAAACACCATATATTTT. It yields the protein CASKAGRTSGNTIYF. The whole variable domain, remainder taken from reference TRBV19 and TRBJ1-3, is DGGITQSPKYLFRKEGQNVTLSCEQNLNHDAMYWYRQDPGQGLRLIYYSQIVNDFQKGDIAEGYSVSREKKESFPLTVTSAQKNPTAFYLCASKAGRTSGNTIYFGEGSWLTVV.

This clone was seen just once. The genes are TRBV5-1 and TRBJ1-2, with a tentative D call TRBD1 (6 bases). Germline V gives CDR1 SGHRS, CDR2 YFSETQ. Deletions cut 5 bases from V and 1 base from J, with 9 bases between. This CDR3 comprises 13 residues. The CDR3 spells CASRLQGNYGYTF. The CDR3 DNA sequence: TGCGCCAGCAGGTTACAGGGTAACTATGGCTACACCTTC.

The chain carries TRBV5-1 and TRBJ2-5, with D tentatively TRBD2 (5 bases). The CDR3 loop spans 16 amino acids. Germline V gene data show CDR1 as SGHRS and CDR2 as YFSETQ. Trimming took off 0 bases at V and 2 bases at J, with 14 bases between the two ends. This chain's CDR3 is CASSLGVTRAQETQYF. The DNA for the CDR3 is TGCGCCAGCAGCTTGGGCGTCACTAGGGCTCAAGAGACCCAGTACTTC. The full variable domain, in which reference TRBV5-1 and TRBJ2-5 provide the parts outside the CDR3, is KAGVTQTPRYLIKTRGQQVTLSCSPISGHRSVSWYQQTPGQGLQFLFEYFSETQRNKGNFPGRFSGRQFSNSRSEMNVSTLELGDSALYLCASSLGVTRAQETQYFGPGTRLLVL.

This rearrangement joins TRBV5-1 to TRBJ2-7, with a tentative D call TRBD2 (6 bases). V lost 3 bases to trimming and J lost 6 bases, with 10 bases between them. The CDR3 loop spans 12 amino acids. The germline V gene has CDR1 SGHRS and CDR2 YFSETQ. CDR3 region: CASSSPGGEQYF. CDR3 sequence (DNA): TGCGCCAGCAGCTCCCCCGGGGGCGAGCAGTACTTC.